Listed here are 28 T cell receptor beta chains from one sample, sequenced in a study of T cell repertoires in cytomegalovirus infection. These TCRs' antigens remain unknown. MiXCR, run by TCRdb on the reads, gives a single entry per CDR3 protein. Of some 350,000 distinct CDR3 sequences listed, about a third were seen once; the top ten hold around an eighth. The material sequenced was cultured PBMCs, taken from culture after CMV antigen stimulation. The receptors were sampled from a human donor in good health (CMV status not recorded). Some clones in this sample may be carry-over from other donors' samples.

This clonotype came up many times. This chain connects TRBV20-1 to TRBJ1-4; 7 bases match TRBD1. CDR1 DFQATT and CDR2 SNEGSKA come from the germline V gene (reference sequence). V was clipped by 6 bases and J by 7 bases; unmatched bases: 8. The CDR3 contains 13 residues. For the CDR3, the DNA is TGCAGTGCCTCCGGGACAGCCTTTGAAAAACTGTTTTTT. Its protein is CSASGTAFEKLFF.

The V gene is TRBV10-3, the J gene TRBJ2-7; TRBD1 matches 8 bases. The CDR3 spans 15 residues. Losses at the gene ends were 3 bases for V and 0 bases for J; bases not matched to a gene: 4. The germline gives CDR1 ENHRY, CDR2 SYGVKD. The CDR3, as DNA: TGTGCCATCAGTGATGGACAGGGACGCTCCTACGAGCAGTACTTC. As protein: CAISDGQGRSYEQYF.

The gene calls are TRBV3-1 and TRBJ2-1; TRBD2 is a possible D gene (5 bases). Germline V gene sequence: CDR1 LGHDT, CDR2 YNNKEL (reference sequence). The V end lost 4 bases, the J end lost 4 bases, and 14 bases lay between the germline ends. This CDR3 region has 15 residues. The CDR3 loop is CASSPGLDLYNEQFF. CDR3 nucleotides: TGTGCCAGCAGCCCTGGACTCGACCTATACAATGAGCAGTTCTTC.

J is TRBJ2-1 and V is TRBV6-2 or TRBV6-3; D not resolved. Trimming shortened V by 4 bases and J by 7 bases, and 5 bases separated the two germline ends. From germline, CDR1 is MNHEY and CDR2 SVGEGT. The CDR3 runs 11 residues. The CDR3 here is CASSSPNEQFF. CDR3 bases: TGTGCCAGCAGTTCGCCGAATGAGCAGTTCTTC.

The chain uses TRBV4-1 and TRBJ2-7; 10 bases are a match to TRBD1. Looked up from germline, CDR1 is MGHRA and CDR2 is YSYEKL. This CDR3 region has 15 residues. V gave up 7 bases and J gave up 3 bases; unmatched junction bases: 9. In nucleotides, the CDR3 is TGCGCCAGCAAAATCACCGGGACAGGGGACTACGAGCAGTACTTC. Its translation is CASKITGTGDYEQYF.

This clonotype showed up just a few times. The V and J genes are TRBV7-2 and TRBJ2-5, with unresolved D. The germline V gene encodes CDR1 SGHTA and CDR2 FQGNSA. With 3 bases removed from V and 4 bases from J, the gap between germline ends came to 6 bases. The CDR3 extends over 12 amino acids. The CDR3 sequence: CASSFNGETQYF. The CDR3 DNA sequence: TGTGCCAGCAGCTTTAATGGAGAGACCCAGTACTTC. The variable domain in full, completed from reference TRBV7-2 and TRBJ2-5, reads GAGVSQSPSNKVTEKGKDVELRCDPISGHTALYWYRQSLGQGLEFLIYFQGNSAPDKSGLPSDRFSAERTGGSVSTLTIQRTQQEDSAVYLCASSFNGETQYFGPGTRLLVL.

This clonotype was detected ten times or more. The junction shows a germline mismatch at one end, possibly a read error. The V gene is TRBV7-7, the J gene TRBJ2-2; TRBD2 agrees at 10 bases. The length of the CDR3 is 15 residues. The germline V gene has CDR1 SSHAT and CDR2 FNYEAQ (reference sequence). The CDR3 bases are TGTGCTAGCAGACAAGGACTAGCGGACACCGGGGAGCTGTTTTTT. Translation: CASRQGLADTGELFF.

This clonotype was picked up a small number of times. The rearrangement uses TRBV28 and TRBJ2-7; 12 bases align to TRBD2. The J segment lost 3 bases and the V segment lost 6 bases, leaving 6 bases of the junction unmatched. The CDR3 is 15 residues long. The germline V gene has CDR1 MDHEN and CDR2 SYDVKM. The CDR3 DNA sequence: TGTGCCAGCAGGGATACTAGCGGGGGGAGCTACGAGCAGTACTTC. Translating it yields CASRDTSGGSYEQYF.

Note on this clonotype: A much larger clone differs by one base, so this may be a read error. The V and J genes are TRBV7-2 and TRBJ1-5; TRBD1 is a possible D gene (6 bases). Germline assignment: CDR1 SGHTA and CDR2 FQGNSA. This CDR3 is built from 18 residues. The germline V and J ends were trimmed by 5 bases and 0 bases, with 20 bases remaining between them. CDR3 bases: TGTGCCAGCAGCCTCAGGGGTGGCGAAAAATATAGCAATCAGCCCCAGCATTTT. This sequence encodes CASSLRGGEKYSNQPQHF.

This chain links TRBV27 with TRBJ2-2; perhaps TRBD2 as D (5 bases). V was cut by 3 bases and J by 4 bases, with 18 bases left in between. The CDR3 is made up of 17 amino acids. The V gene's germline CDR1 is MNHEY and CDR2 SMNVEV (reference sequence). CDR3 in DNA: TGTGCCAGCAGTTTGTTAGGAACCGGGGTGGTCACCGGGGAGCTGTTTTTT. Its protein product is CASSLLGTGVVTGELFF.

The sample holds a few counts of this clonotype. V usage is TRBV4-3 and J usage is TRBJ2-1; 8 nucleotides align to TRBD2. Germline CDR1 and CDR2: LGHNA and YSLEER. V gave up 0 bases and J gave up 6 bases; unmatched junction bases: 13. The CDR3 runs 18 residues. The DNA of the CDR3 is TGCGCCAGCAGCCAAGATAAACTAGCGGAACGTAAGGGCAATGAGCAGTTCTTC. Amino acid sequence: CASSQDKLAERKGNEQFF.

The sample holds one count of this clonotype. The chain combines TRBV25-1 with TRBJ1-1, with D perhaps matching TRBD1 (5 bases). Trimming pared 0 bases from V and 0 bases from J, leaving 8 bases between. This CDR3 spans 15 amino acids. In germline, CDR1 is MGHDK, CDR2 SYGVNS. Here the CDR3 DNA reads TGTGCCAGCAGTGAATACGCAGGGATGAACACTGAAGCTTTCTTT. Translating it yields CASSEYAGMNTEAFF.

The gene calls are TRBV4-3 and TRBJ1-2; a possible D gene is TRBD1 (6 bases). Germline lookup yields CDR1 LGHNA and CDR2 YSLEER. This CDR3 is built from 17 residues. The ends were cut back, 0 bases at V and 2 bases at J, with 16 bases in the middle. The CDR3 bases are TGCGCCAGCAGCCAAGATTGGGGGGCTGCCCTCAACTATGGCTACACCTTC. Translated, it gives CASSQDWGAALNYGYTF.

The chain couples TRBV6-4 to TRBJ1-1; maybe TRBD1 (5 bases). Germline CDR1 is MRHNA and CDR2 is SNTAGT. The V and J ends lost 10 bases and 1 base respectively, with 13 bases between them. The CDR3 is made up of 13 amino acids. The CDR3, as DNA: TGTGCCAACCGGGGACCTGGGAACACTGAAGCTTTCTTT. This codes for CANRGPGNTEAFF.

The chain's CDR3 is CASRRYGRKVDNEQFF. CDR3 coding DNA: TGTGCCAGCAGACGATACGGGAGGAAGGTGGACAATGAGCAGTTCTTC. The chain has TRBV7-2 and TRBJ2-1, with TRBD2 matching 7 bases. Germline CDR1 is SGHTA and CDR2 is FQGNSA. This CDR3 has 16 residues. V dropped 6 bases and J dropped 5; count of bases not matched to a gene: 13.

This chain links TRBV10-2 with TRBJ2-6; D uncertain. The CDR3 totals 15 residues. Between the trimmed V and J ends, which lost 3 bases and 1 base, there was a span of 7 bases. Germline V gene sequence: CDR1 WSHSY, CDR2 SAAADI. The CDR3 reads CASSDSRSGANVLTF. For the CDR3, the DNA is TGCGCCAGCAGTGACTCGCGGTCTGGGGCCAACGTCCTGACTTTC.

This clonotype was seen repeatedly, ten times or more. CDR3 sequence reads: CASSLAVGGPYNEQFF. The DNA of the CDR3 is TGTGCCAGCAGCTTAGCGGTTGGGGGCCCCTACAATGAGCAGTTCTTC. The gene calls are TRBV7-2 and TRBJ2-1, with a possible D match to TRBD1 (6 bases). CDR3 length: 16 residues. CDR1 SGHTA and CDR2 FQGNSA come from the germline V gene. Trimming cost V 0 bases and J 2 bases, with 11 bases left between them.

J is TRBJ1-4 and V is TRBV5-1; perhaps TRBD1 as D (5 bases). Germline V gives CDR1 SGHRS, CDR2 YFSETQ. Deletions cut 3 bases from V and 1 base from J, with 13 bases between. The CDR3 is 16 residues long. The CDR3 sequence: CASSSTVDRTNEKLFF. CDR3 DNA sequence: TGCGCCAGCAGCTCGACCGTTGACAGAACTAATGAAAAACTGTTTTTT.

The chain joins TRBV4-3 to TRBJ2-7; D gene ambiguous. V lost 1 base to trimming and J lost 3 bases, with 13 bases between them. Germline CDR1 is LGHNA and CDR2 is YSLEER. CDR3 length: 15 amino acids. The CDR3: CASSQVPLPDYEQYF. The CDR3 DNA is TGCGCCAGCAGCCAAGTTCCGCTCCCTGACTACGAGCAGTACTTC.

This chain links TRBV27 with TRBJ2-1; 8 bases agree with TRBD2. CDR3 length: 13 amino acids. V lost 3 bases to trimming and J lost 10 bases; unmatched junction nucleotides: 5. Germline V lookup: CDR1 MNHEY, CDR2 SMNVEV (reference sequence). CDR3 in amino acids: CASSFQTSAEQFF. The CDR3 nucleotides read TGTGCCAGCAGTTTCCAGACTAGCGCCGAGCAGTTCTTC.

V and J are TRBV5-4 and TRBJ2-5, with D tentatively TRBD2 (5 bases). Germline loops: CDR1 SGHNT, CDR2 YYREEE (reference sequence). Trimming removed 6 bases from V and 4 bases from J, with 10 bases in between. This CDR3 comprises 12 residues. CDR3 bases: TGTGCCAGCACCCTAGGAGGAGAGACCCAGTACTTC. This encodes CASTLGGETQYF.

The chain joins TRBV5-5 to TRBJ2-1; D ambiguous. V was shortened by 6 bases and J by 0 bases, with 13 bases between the two germline ends. Germline V gene sequence: CDR1 SGHKS, CDR2 YYEKEE (reference sequence). The CDR3 sequence is 15 residues long. CDR3 in amino acids: CASNGRGSSYNEQFF. For the CDR3, the DNA is TGTGCCAGCAACGGACGTGGAAGCTCCTACAATGAGCAGTTCTTC.

This rearrangement joins TRBV20-1 to TRBJ2-1; the match to TRBD2 covers 9 bases. The CDR3 is made up of 16 amino acids. From germline, CDR1 is DFQATT and CDR2 SNEGSKA (reference sequence). The junction had 8 bases not matched to a gene; V was cut back by 3 bases and J by 2 bases. Here the CDR3 reads CSASSRTSATYNEQFF. The CDR3 DNA is TGCAGTGCTAGTTCTCGGACTAGCGCTACCTACAATGAGCAGTTCTTC.

The chain links TRBV28 to TRBJ2-2, with 7 bases matching TRBD1. This CDR3 is 17 amino acids long. The J segment lost 0 bases and the V segment lost 5 bases, leaving 9 bases of the junction unmatched. CDR1 and CDR2 from the germline V gene are MDHEN and SYDVKM. The chain's CDR3 is CASSLLYRGPNTGELFF. In nucleotides, the CDR3 is TGTGCCAGCAGTCTTTTGTACAGGGGACCGAACACCGGGGAGCTGTTTTTT. The variable domain in full, completed from reference TRBV28 and TRBJ2-2, reads DVKVTQSSRYLVKRTGEKVFLECVQDMDHENMFWYRQDPGLGLRLIYFSYDVKMKEKGDIPEGYSVSREKKERFSLILESASTNQTSMYLCASSLLYRGPNTGELFFGEGSRLTVL.

CDR3 sequence: CASSSIGGLADPSNEQFF. The DNA of the CDR3 is TGTGCCAGCAGTTCTATTGGGGGACTAGCGGATCCCAGCAATGAGCAGTTCTTC. The chain recombines TRBV6-5 with TRBJ2-1, with 11 bases aligning to TRBD2. The CDR3 spans 18 residues. In germline, CDR1 is MNHEY, CDR2 SVGAGI. J was trimmed by 6 bases and V by 4 bases; bases with no gene match: 14.

This clonotype came up a few times. The rearrangement links TRBV28 to TRBJ2-1, with a weak D call TRBD2 (5 bases). This CDR3 has 15 amino acids. V shed 8 bases and J shed 2 bases, with 16 bases lying between them. Germline V CDR1 and CDR2: MDHEN, SYDVKM. CDR3 nucleotides: TGTGCCAGCCTCGGGATCCCCGGCCCCTACAATGAGCAGTTCTTC. Translated: CASLGIPGPYNEQFF.

The chain links TRBV6-1 to TRBJ2-1; 10 bases align to TRBD2. The J segment lost 0 bases and the V segment lost 5 bases, leaving 1 base of the junction unmatched. This CDR3 is built from 15 residues. CDR1 and CDR2 from the germline V gene are MNHNS and SASEGT. The CDR3 DNA reads TGTGCCAGCAGTCTAGCGGGAGACTCCTACAATGAGCAGTTCTTC. This translates into CASSLAGDSYNEQFF.

This chain uses TRBV6-6 with TRBJ2-7; 9 nucleotides agree with TRBD1. V dropped 6 bases and J dropped 4; count of bases not matched to a gene: 4. Per the germline V gene, CDR1 is MNHNY and CDR2 is SVGAGI (reference sequence). The CDR3 has 13 residues. CDR3 residues: CASSWDREYEQYF. CDR3 nucleotides: TGTGCCAGCAGCTGGGACAGGGAGTACGAGCAGTACTTC.